This record concerns one T cell receptor beta chain sequence. Antigen unknown. Unique molecular identifiers were present in the TCR beta cDNA libraries. TCRdb passed the PCR reads through MiXCR, listing each CDR3 protein once. The sample yields some 890,000 distinct CDR3 sequences, roughly 50% seen once. This CDR3 spans 17 amino acids. Trimming took 0 bases from V and 0 from J, leaving 16 bases between them. CDR1 and CDR2 from the germline V gene are SGDLS and YYNGEE. This specimen belongs to a study of post-analysis software for immune sequencing data. The wider study: Included courses were relapsing-remitting and secondary progressive multiple sclerosis; progressive-relapsing multiple sclerosis was also included. Broader study findings: Four to six TRBV segments were more frequent in patients than controls; TRBV5-6, TRBV5-1 and TRBV20-1 belonged to this group.

Source material: blood. The V and J genes are TRBV9 and TRBJ2-7, with a weak D call TRBD2 (6 bases). The clonotype originates from a girl aged 10 to 17 with multiple sclerosis. The CDR3 spells CASSVGLGRSASYEQYF. The CDR3 coding sequence is TGTGCCAGCAGCGTAGGTCTAGGGAGGAGTGCCTCCTACGAGCAGTACTTC.